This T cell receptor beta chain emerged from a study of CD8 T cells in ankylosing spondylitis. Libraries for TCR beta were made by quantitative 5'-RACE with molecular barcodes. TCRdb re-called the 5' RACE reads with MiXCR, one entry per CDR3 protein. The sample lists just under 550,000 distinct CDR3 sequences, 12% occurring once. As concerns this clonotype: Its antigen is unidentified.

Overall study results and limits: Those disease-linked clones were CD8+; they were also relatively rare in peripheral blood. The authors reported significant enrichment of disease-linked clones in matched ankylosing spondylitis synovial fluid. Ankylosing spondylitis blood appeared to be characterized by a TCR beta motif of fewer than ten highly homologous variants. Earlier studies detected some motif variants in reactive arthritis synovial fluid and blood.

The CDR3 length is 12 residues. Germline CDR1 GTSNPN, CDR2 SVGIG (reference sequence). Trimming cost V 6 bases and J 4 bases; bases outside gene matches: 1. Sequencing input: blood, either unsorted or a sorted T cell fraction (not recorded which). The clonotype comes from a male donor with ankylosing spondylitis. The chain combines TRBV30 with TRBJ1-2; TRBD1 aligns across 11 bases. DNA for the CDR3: TGTGCCTGCGGGACAGGGGGCTATGGCTACACCTTC. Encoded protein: CACGTGGYGYTF.